This TCR beta chain was sequenced for a study of blood T cell repertoires in COVID-19. The overall study: COVID-19 samples, acute and convalescent, were from the United States, Italy and Spain. PBMCs, B-cell-depleted T cells, or T cells provided the cDNA or gDNA that made up the material.

Authors' processing steps: Amplification from reference gene primers served as the basis for estimated nucleated cell counts. The table came from immunoSEQ multiplex PCR; TCRdb's copy has only in-frame clones and leaves some out. V, J and clone size are taken as reported in that table, and D and trimming were inferred from the DNA itself. The sample shows about 210,000 clones, about 91% of them seen only once. The ends were cut back, 4 bases at V and 4 bases at J, with 11 bases in the middle. The CDR3 is 13 residues long. Germline-derived CDR1 and CDR2 are SGHKS and YYEKEE (reference sequence). Sequences were obtained from peripheral blood. The chain couples TRBV5-5 to TRBJ1-1; D is possibly TRBD1 (6 bases). This clonotype was sampled from a man aged 25 to 40 with acute or convalescent COVID-19. CDR3 sequence reads: CASSHGGPTEAFF. In DNA form, the CDR3 reads TGTGCCAGCAGCCACGGGGGGCCCACTGAAGCTTTCTTT.